The clone carrying this TCR beta chain came up once. No antigen is known for it. Libraries were prepared by immunoSEQ multiplex PCR; TCRdb keeps only in-frame clonotypes and omits some of them. The sample carries 100,000 to 150,000 clones, 70% to 90% recorded once. Germline V gene data show CDR1 as SGHTA and CDR2 as FQGTGA. J was trimmed by 8 bases and V by 0 bases; bases with no gene match: 10. This CDR3 has 16 residues. The sample originates from a study of T cell responses to AZD1222 COVID-19 vaccine. The study, taken as a whole, reports: CD4 TCRs linked to vaccination spanned spike, dominating at 160-218 and 743-854.

The source material was peripheral blood, sampled on day 0 of AZD1222 vaccination. The sequence was collected from an adult in good health. The V gene is TRBV7-3, the J gene TRBJ2-1; the match to TRBD2 covers 7 bases. The DNA of the CDR3 is TGTGCCAGCAGCTTAACGGGCGGGAGTCGATCCCATGAGCAGTTCTTC. It translates to CASSLTGGSRSHEQFF.